Shown below are 4 T cell receptor beta chains from a single sample sequenced in a study of shared clonotypes between healthy human individuals (dated by TCRdb to about 2020). For the CD8 naive samples, CD45RO-negative cells were positively selected for CCR7, yielding a CD45RA+CCR7+ population from which TemRA cells were excluded. The library was prepared using the immunoSEQ multiplex PCR assay. In TCRdb, the immuneACCESS table is reduced to in-frame sequences with V and J assigned. These tables do not hold every clone; where another copy was compared, an unresolved V gene accounts for under half, and the others remain unexplained. The sample yields over 800,000 clones; nearly 95% were counted once. The ten top clones hold more than 20% of the sample. Sequences were obtained from naive CD8+ T cells sorted from blood. Interpreted using the paper, the cell subset or site label stands for: CD45RA+CCR7+. The source of these receptors is a man aged 25-40 years in good health.

The chain recombines TRBV7-9 with TRBJ2-2; maybe TRBD2 (5 bases). CDR3 size: 17 residues. V lost 2 bases and J lost 4, with 17 bases in between. Germline V lookup: CDR1 SEHNR, CDR2 FQNEAQ (reference sequence). In DNA form, the CDR3 reads TGTGCCAGCAGCTTAAAGTTTTGGGGAGAGGGCACCGGGGAGCTGTTTTTT. Residues: CASSLKFWGEGTGELFF.

The J gene is TRBJ2-3, the V gene TRBV10-3; D is unclear. Germline V gene data show CDR1 as ENHRY and CDR2 as SYGVKD. This CDR3 contains 15 residues. V was cut by 3 bases and J by 1 base, with 11 bases left in between. The CDR3 coding sequence is TGTGCCATCAGTGACGGAGACCTAGGCACAGATACGCAGTATTTT. Translated: CAISDGDLGTDTQYF.

The chain's CDR3 is CASSLGAQRETQYF. The CDR3 nucleotides are TGTGCCAGCAGCTTAGGGGCACAGAGGGAGACCCAGTACTTC. The chain has TRBV7-8 and TRBJ2-5; D gene unclear. This CDR3 region has 14 residues. The germline gives CDR1 SGHVS, CDR2 FQNEAQ. The germline V and J ends were trimmed by 1 base and 5 bases, with 11 bases remaining between them. Filled out from reference TRBV7-8 and TRBJ2-5, the complete variable domain reads GAGVSQSPRYKVAKRGQDVALRCDPISGHVSLFWYQQALGQGPEFLTYFQNEAQLDKSGLPSDRFFAERPEGSVSTLKIQRTQQEDSAVYLCASSLGAQRETQYFGPGTRLLVL.

A remark on this clone: Additional DNA sequences in this sample encode the identical CDR3. CDR3 sequence: CASSQGTEQYF. The CDR3 coding sequence is TGTGCCAGCAGCCAAGGGACTGAGCAGTACTTC. The chain has TRBV7-2 and TRBJ2-7; D is possibly TRBD2 (6 bases). CDR3 length: 11 amino acids. Per germline, CDR1 SGHTA and CDR2 FQGNSA. Trimming shortened V by 5 bases and J by 7 bases, and 9 bases separated the two germline ends.